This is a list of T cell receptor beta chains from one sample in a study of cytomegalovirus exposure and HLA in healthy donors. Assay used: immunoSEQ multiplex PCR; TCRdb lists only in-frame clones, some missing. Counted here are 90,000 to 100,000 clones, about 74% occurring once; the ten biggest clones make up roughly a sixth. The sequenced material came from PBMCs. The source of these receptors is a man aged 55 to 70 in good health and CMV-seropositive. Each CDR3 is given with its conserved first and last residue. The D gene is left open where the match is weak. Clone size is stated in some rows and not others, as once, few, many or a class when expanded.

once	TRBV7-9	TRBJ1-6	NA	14	CASSLDRWASPLHF	TGTGCCAGCAGCTTAGACAGGTGGGCTTCACCCCTCCACTTT
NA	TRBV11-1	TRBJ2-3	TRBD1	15	CASSLAQGKIDTQYF	TGTGCCAGCAGCTTAGCACAGGGGAAGATTGATACGCAGTATTTT
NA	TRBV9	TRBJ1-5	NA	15	CASSVGGVGNQPQHF	TGTGCCAGCAGCGTAGGGGGAGTTGGCAATCAGCCCCAGCATTTT
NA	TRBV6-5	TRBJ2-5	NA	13	CASSREGWETQYF	TGTGCCAGCAGTCGTGAGGGTTGGGAGACCCAGTACTTC
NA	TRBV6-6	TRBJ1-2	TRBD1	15	CASRRLTGGNYGYTF	TGTGCCAGCAGGCGTCTGACAGGGGGGAACTATGGCTACACCTTC
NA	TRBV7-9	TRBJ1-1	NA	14	CASSLIGVITEAFF	TGTGCCAGCAGCTTAATAGGGGTAATCACTGAAGCTTTCTTT
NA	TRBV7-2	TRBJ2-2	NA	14	CASSFRRGAGELFF	TGTGCCAGCAGCTTTAGGAGGGGAGCCGGGGAGCTGTTTTTT
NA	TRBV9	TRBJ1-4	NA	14	CASSPSGSNEKLFF	TGTGCCAGCAGCCCCAGCGGGTCTAATGAAAAACTGTTTTTT
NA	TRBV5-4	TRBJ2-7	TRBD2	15	CASSFTGAGGGEQYF	TGTGCCAGCTCCTTTACGGGAGCGGGGGGTGGAGAGCAGTACTTC
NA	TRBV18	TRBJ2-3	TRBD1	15	CASSPGTGGVDTQYF	TGTGCCAGCTCACCCGGGACAGGGGGCGTCGATACGCAGTATTTT
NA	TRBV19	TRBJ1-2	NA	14	CASSIGESGYGYTF	TGTGCCAGTAGTATAGGGGAGTCGGGCTATGGCTACACCTTC
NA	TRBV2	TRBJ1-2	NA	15	CASSQGAGVDYGYTF	TGTGCCAGCAGCCAAGGGGCGGGGGTAGACTATGGCTACACCTTC
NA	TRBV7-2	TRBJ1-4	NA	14	CAAAGPPTNEKLFF	TGTGCCGCCGCAGGCCCTCCAACTAATGAAAAACTGTTTTTT
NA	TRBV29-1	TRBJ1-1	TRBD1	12	CSTGTENTEAFF	TGCAGCACAGGGACAGAGAACACTGAAGCTTTCTTT
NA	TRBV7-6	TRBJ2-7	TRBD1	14	CASSLEDRGYEQYF	TGTGCCAGCAGCTTAGAGGACAGGGGTTACGAGCAGTACTTC
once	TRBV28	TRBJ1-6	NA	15	CASSLRPGGNSPLHF	TGTGCCAGCAGTCTTCGACCGGGGGGTAATTCACCCCTCCACTTT
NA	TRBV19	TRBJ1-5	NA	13	CASSMVGNQPQHF	TGTGCCAGTAGTATGGTCGGGAATCAGCCCCAGCATTTT
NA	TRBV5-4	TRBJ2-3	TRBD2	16	CASSDLTSGRPDTQYF	TGTGCCAGCAGCGACTTGACTAGCGGGCGTCCAGATACGCAGTATTTT
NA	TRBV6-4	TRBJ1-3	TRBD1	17	CASSDGLGDRGRNTIYF	TGTGCCAGCAGTGACGGTCTCGGGGACAGGGGTAGAAACACCATATATTTT
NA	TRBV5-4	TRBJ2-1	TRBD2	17	CASSAGLLAGDMWEQFF	TGTGCCAGCAGCGCTGGACTTCTAGCGGGGGATATGTGGGAGCAGTTCTTC
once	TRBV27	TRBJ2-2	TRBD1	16	CASSPPGQGYTGELFF	TGTGCCAGCAGCCCACCGGGACAGGGGTACACCGGGGAGCTGTTTTTT
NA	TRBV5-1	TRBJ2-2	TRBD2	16	CASSSPGTSGAGELFF	TGCGCCAGCAGCTCCCCCGGGACTAGCGGGGCCGGGGAGCTGTTTTTT
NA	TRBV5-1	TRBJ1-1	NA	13	CASSLIRNTEAFF	TGCGCCAGCAGCTTGATTCGGAACACTGAAGCTTTCTTT
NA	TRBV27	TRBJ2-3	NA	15	CASSLLQGSTDTQYF	TGTGCCAGCAGTTTGTTACAGGGTTCCACAGATACGCAGTATTTT
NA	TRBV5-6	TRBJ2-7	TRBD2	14	CASSLSGAGGEQYF	TGTGCCAGCAGCTTGTCCGGGGCGGGGGGAGAGCAGTACTTC
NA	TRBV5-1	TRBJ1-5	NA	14	CASSVGQGNQPQHF	TGCGCCAGCAGCGTGGGGCAGGGTAATCAGCCCCAGCATTTT
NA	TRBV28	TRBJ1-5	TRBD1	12	CASRQGSQAQHF	TGTGCCAGCAGACAGGGGTCCCAGGCCCAGCATTTT
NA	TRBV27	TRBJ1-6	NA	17	CASTTGLMSSYNSPLHF	TGTGCCAGCACCACAGGGTTGATGAGCTCCTATAATTCACCCCTCCACTTT
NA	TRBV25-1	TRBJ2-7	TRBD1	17	CASSERGQGRVADEQYF	TGTGCCAGCAGTGAACGCGGACAGGGTAGGGTCGCGGACGAGCAGTACTTC
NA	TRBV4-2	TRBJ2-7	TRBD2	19	CASSQGRLAGGRSSYEQYF	TGTGCCAGCAGCCAAGGGAGGCTAGCGGGGGGTCGGAGCTCCTACGAGCAGTACTTC
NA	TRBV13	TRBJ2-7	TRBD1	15	CASSPTGQGHGEQYF	TGTGCCAGCAGCCCAACAGGACAGGGGCATGGCGAGCAGTACTTC
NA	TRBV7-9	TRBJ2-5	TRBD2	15	CASSLGDSGDFFQYF	TGTGCCAGCAGCTTAGGGGATAGCGGGGACTTCTTCCAGTACTTC
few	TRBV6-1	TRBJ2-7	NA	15	CASSVDDLSSYEQYF	TGTGCCAGCAGTGTTGATGATCTGAGCTCCTACGAGCAGTACTTC
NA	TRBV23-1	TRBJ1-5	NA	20	CASSQSWSRRGQGCNQPQHF	TGCGCCAGCAGTCAATCATGGAGCCGCCGCGGCCAGGGTTGCAATCAGCCCCAGCATTTT
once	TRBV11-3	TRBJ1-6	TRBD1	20	CASSYRQGSLERAYNSPLHF	TGTGCCAGCAGCTACCGACAGGGGTCCCTTGAAAGGGCCTATAATTCACCCCTCCACTTT
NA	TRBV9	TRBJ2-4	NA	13	CASSVDWADIQYF	TGTGCCAGCAGCGTAGACTGGGCAGACATTCAGTACTTC
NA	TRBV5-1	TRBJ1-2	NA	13	CASSLEGGDGYTF	TGCGCCAGCAGCTTAGAAGGGGGGGATGGCTACACCTTC
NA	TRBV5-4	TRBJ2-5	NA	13	CASSLGGQETQYF	TGTGCCAGCAGCTTGGGAGGGCAGGAGACCCAGTACTTC